Shown below are 29 T cell receptor beta chains from a single sample sequenced in a study of blood T cells in healthy people across ages. Alongside a J-beta primer mix, a sample-barcoded 5' primer served in a second PCR lasting 7 to 11 cycles. TCRdb reprocessed the 5' RACE reads with MiXCR, giving one entry per CDR3 protein. The sample holds roughly 1,800,000 distinct CDR3 sequences; approximately 50% are singletons and the top ten take roughly 2.1%. Sequencing used blood. The receptors originated from a woman in her forties in good health.

The J gene is TRBJ2-1, the V gene TRBV10-2; 8 bases are shared with TRBD1. Looked up from germline, CDR1 is WSHSY and CDR2 is SAAADI. This CDR3 comprises 16 residues. The V gene end was trimmed by 5 bases and the J gene end by 6 bases; junction bases not matched to a gene: 12. CDR3 nucleotides: TGCGCCAGCAGTCGGGCACGGGACAGGTACCTCAATGAGCAGTTCTTC. It specifies CASSRARDRYLNEQFF.

There are a few counts of this clonotype. This sequence joins TRBV9 and TRBJ2-3; D possibly corresponds to TRBD2 (5 bases). Trimming shortened V by 3 bases and J by 2 bases, and 13 bases separated the two germline ends. Germline assignment: CDR1 SGDLS and CDR2 YYNGEE. The CDR3 is 15 residues long. CDR3 sequence: CASSAGVLNTDTQYF. CDR3 DNA sequence: TGTGCCAGCAGCGCCGGGGTTCTAAACACAGATACGCAGTATTTT.

There are a few counts of this clonotype. This rearrangement joins TRBV12-3 or TRBV12-4 to TRBJ2-5, with 9 nucleotides matching TRBD2. The CDR3 length is 14 residues. V dropped 3 bases and J dropped 6; count of bases not matched to a gene: 5. CDR3 in amino acids: CASSLGSGGQTQYF. The CDR3 DNA is TGTGCCAGCAGTTTGGGTAGCGGGGGTCAGACCCAGTACTTC.

The chain combines TRBV20-1 with TRBJ1-2; D remains ambiguous. The germline V and J ends were trimmed by 3 bases and 4 bases, with 18 bases remaining between them. The CDR3 is 15 residues long. The germline V gene has CDR1 DFQATT and CDR2 SNEGSKA (reference sequence). The CDR3 protein is CSASRAGVASYGYTF. The CDR3 bases are TGCAGTGCTAGTAGAGCCGGGGTTGCAAGCTATGGCTACACCTTC.

This sequence joins TRBV4-1 and TRBJ2-3; D remains unclear. Trimming took off 1 base at V and 3 bases at J, with 11 bases between the two ends. The CDR3 consists of 15 residues. The V gene's germline CDR1 is MGHRA and CDR2 YSYEKL. The CDR3 here is CASSQGPGKTDTQYF. The CDR3 DNA reads as TGCGCCAGCAGCCAAGGCCCAGGCAAGACAGATACGCAGTATTTT.

This clonotype appeared a few times. V gene TRBV3-1 combines with J gene TRBJ2-1, with 9 positions matching TRBD2. J was trimmed by 4 bases and V by 8 bases; bases with no gene match: 9. Germline assignment: CDR1 LGHDT and CDR2 YNNKEL (reference sequence). CDR3 length: 15 residues. CDR3 in DNA: TGTGCCAGCGCCGAGGGGACTAGCACATACAATGAGCAGTTCTTC. This codes for CASAEGTSTYNEQFF.

The chain employs TRBV13 and TRBJ1-2, with a tentative D call TRBD1 (5 bases). From germline, CDR1 is PRHDT and CDR2 FYEKMQ (reference sequence). The CDR3 is 16 amino acids. V lost 5 bases, J lost 0 bases, and 16 bases lay in between. CDR3 residues: CASSGEDGTANYGYTF. In DNA, the CDR3 is TGTGCCAGCAGCGGAGAGGACGGGACCGCTAACTATGGCTACACCTTC.

CDR3 nucleotides: TGCAGTGCTACGAAAGCGGGGGGGCTTCATGATGAGCAGTTCTTC. Its translation is CSATKAGGLHDEQFF. The gene calls are TRBV20-1 and TRBJ2-1, with 10 bases aligning to TRBD2. The CDR3 loop spans 15 amino acids. Germline V lookup: CDR1 DFQATT, CDR2 SNEGSKA (reference sequence). J gave up 8 bases and V 4 bases, and 11 bases lay outside the gene matches.

This clonotype was found many times. This rearrangement joins TRBV20-1 to TRBJ2-7; D ambiguous. Germline V gene data show CDR1 as DFQATT and CDR2 as SNEGSKA (reference sequence). V was cut by 0 bases and J by 7 bases, with 7 bases left in between. This CDR3 is built from 11 residues. The CDR3 loop reads CSARDGREQYF. The CDR3 DNA follows: TGCAGTGCTAGAGATGGACGGGAGCAGTACTTC.

The V gene is TRBV24-1, the J gene TRBJ2-5, with D perhaps being TRBD1 or TRBD2 (5 bases each). Germline CDR1 and CDR2: KGHDR and SFDVKD. Trimming shortened V by 10 bases and J by 2 bases, and 13 bases separated the two germline ends. The CDR3 extends over 13 amino acids. As DNA, the CDR3 is TGTGCCACAGGAGAGGGGTATCAAGAGACCCAGTACTTC. It is translated as CATGEGYQETQYF.

This chain links TRBV6-1 with TRBJ2-5, with 8 bases lining up with TRBD1. The germline CDR1 and CDR2 sequences are MNHNS and SASEGT. CDR3 length: 15 amino acids. The V gene end was trimmed by 6 bases and the J gene end by 5 bases; junction bases not matched to a gene: 11. The CDR3 nucleotides read TGTGCCAGCAGGCCAGGGGGCGGAAGTTCTGAGACCCAGTACTTC. Amino acid sequence: CASRPGGGSSETQYF.

This clonotype was detected only a few times. V and J are TRBV4-1 and TRBJ2-7; D is possibly TRBD2 (5 bases). The CDR3 extends over 17 amino acids. CDR1 and CDR2 from the germline V gene are MGHRA and YSYEKL. Trimming removed 1 base from V and 0 bases from J, with 16 bases in between. CDR3 bases: TGCGCCAGCAGCCAAGGCTTAGGAGGTACCGTCTCCTACGAGCAGTACTTC. As protein: CASSQGLGGTVSYEQYF.

The gene calls are TRBV27 and TRBJ1-2; a weak D match, TRBD1 (6 bases). This CDR3 spans 15 amino acids. The germline V gene encodes CDR1 MNHEY and CDR2 SMNVEV (reference sequence). Trimming left V 6 bases short and J 6 bases short, with 20 bases between. CDR3 DNA sequence: TGTGCCAGCAGATATCATAGCAGGGGTTCGGATGGCTACACCTTC. Residues: CASRYHSRGSDGYTF.

The chain joins TRBV19 to TRBJ2-4, with 10 bases identical to TRBD1. The DNA end favors TRBJ2-7, so the J call may be wrong. CDR1 is LNHDA, CDR2 SQIVND, per germline (reference sequence). This CDR3 is 15 amino acids long. This chain's CDR3 is CASTSPGQGTYEQYF. Here the CDR3 DNA reads TGTGCCAGTACCTCACCGGGACAGGGGACCTACGAGCAGTACTTC.

The V call is TRBV6-6, the J call TRBJ2-3, with D uncertain. V shed 4 bases and J shed 14 bases, with 16 bases lying between them. The CDR3 is made up of 12 amino acids. CDR1 is MNHNY and CDR2 is SVGAGI in the germline V gene (reference sequence). Here the CDR3 reads CASSSEFPRRYF. The CDR3 DNA is TGTGCCAGCAGTTCTGAGTTCCCGAGGCGGTATTTT.

The chain carries TRBV7-6 and TRBJ1-1; D unresolved. The germline CDR1 and CDR2 sequences are SGHVS and FNYEAQ. CDR3 size: 16 residues. Trimming took off 2 bases at V and 1 base at J, with 14 bases between the two ends. Here the CDR3 reads CASSLYLLGQNTEAFF. CDR3 DNA: TGTGCCAGCAGCTTATATTTACTGGGCCAGAACACTGAAGCTTTCTTT.

This sequence joins TRBV18 and TRBJ2-5; TRBD1 is a possible D gene (6 bases). The CDR3 extends over 17 amino acids. Germline V gene lookup returns CDR1 KGHSH and CDR2 LQKENI. The V gene lost 3 bases and the J gene lost 5 bases, with 22 bases spanning the gap. DNA of the CDR3: TGTGCCAGCTCACCGCCACAGGGCCTTCGGATCACGGAGACCCAGTACTTC. Encoded protein: CASSPPQGLRITETQYF. The complete variable domain, with remaining parts taken from reference TRBV18 and TRBJ2-5, reads NAGVMQNPRHLVRRRGQEARLRCSPMKGHSHVYWYRQLPEEGLKFMVYLQKENIIDESGMPKERFSAEFPKEGPSILRIQQVVRGDSAAYFCASSPPQGLRITETQYFGPGTRLLVL.

The rearrangement joins TRBV9 to TRBJ2-1, with D perhaps being TRBD1 or TRBD2 (7 bases each). In germline, CDR1 is SGDLS, CDR2 YYNGEE. The CDR3 extends over 16 amino acids. V lost 4 bases, J lost 4 bases, and 18 bases lay in between. CDR3 sequence reads: CASSPGGRALYNEQFF. CDR3 DNA sequence: TGTGCCAGCAGCCCAGGGGGGAGGGCTCTTTACAATGAGCAGTTCTTC.

The rearrangement links TRBV5-5 to TRBJ2-2; tentative D call: TRBD2 (5 bases). The V end was cut by 2 bases, the J end by 4 bases, with 9 bases between. Germline loops: CDR1 SGHKS, CDR2 YYEKEE (reference sequence). The CDR3 totals 14 residues. CDR3 nucleotide sequence: TGTGCCAGCAGCTTCGCAGCGGCCACCGGGGAGCTGTTTTTT. Protein sequence: CASSFAAATGELFF.

This chain links TRBV6-2 or TRBV6-3 with TRBJ2-7, with D possibly TRBD1 on 6 matching bases. This CDR3 comprises 19 residues. From germline, CDR1 is MNHEY and CDR2 SVGEGT. V was trimmed by 2 bases and J by 0 bases, leaving 23 bases between them. The CDR3 protein is CASSYDIRGRFSSSYEQYF. Written as DNA, the CDR3 is TGTGCCAGCAGTTACGATATCAGGGGCCGATTCTCGAGCTCCTACGAGCAGTACTTC.

This clonotype was counted only a few times. The J gene is TRBJ1-1, the V gene TRBV12-3 or TRBV12-4, with D possibly being TRBD1 (5 bases). This CDR3 contains 15 residues. Trimming left V 6 bases short and J 1 base short, with 15 bases between. DNA of the CDR3: TGTGCCAGCAGACCACTGGGGCTGGGGAACACTGAAGCTTTCTTT. Protein: CASRPLGLGNTEAFF.

The gene calls are TRBV6-2 or TRBV6-3 and TRBJ1-1; D possibly corresponds to TRBD1 (6 bases). Germline CDR1 MNHEY, CDR2 SVGEGT. V was shortened by 4 bases and J by 2 bases, with 14 bases between the two germline ends. This CDR3 has 15 residues. Written as DNA, the CDR3 is TGTGCCAGCAGTTCCAGACAGGATAAAAACACTGAAGCTTTCTTT. This translates into CASSSRQDKNTEAFF.

Points on this clonotype: The junction departs from the called germline gene at one end, perhaps through a read error. V and J are TRBV7-9 and TRBJ2-1; no reliable D call. Per germline, CDR1 SEHNR and CDR2 FQNEAQ (reference sequence). This CDR3 spans 15 amino acids. The chain's CDR3 is CASRLEQKGHNEQFF. CDR3 DNA sequence: TGTGCCAGCAGGTTAGAACAGAAGGGTCACAATGAGCAGTTCTTC.

This clonotype was counted between two and nine times. The CDR3 DNA reads as TGTGCCAGCGGGACAGGGGACCAAGAGACCCAGTACTTC. Translated: CASGTGDQETQYF. The rearrangement links TRBV11-3 to TRBJ2-5, with 10 bases fitting TRBD1. This CDR3 comprises 13 residues. Trimming at V came to 8 bases and at J to 0 bases, leaving 0 bases not matched to a gene. Germline V CDR1 and CDR2: SGHNT, YENEEA. Together with reference TRBV11-3 and TRBJ2-5, the CDR3 gives the full variable domain: EAGVVQSPRYKIIEKKQPVAFWCNPISGHNTLYWYLQNLGQGPELLIRYENEEAVDDSQLPKDRFSAERLKGVDSTLKIQPAELGDSAVYLCASGTGDQETQYFGPGTRLLVL.

The chain is built from TRBV4-1 and TRBJ2-7; D unresolved. The CDR3 sequence is 14 residues long. The ends were cut back, 2 bases at V and 5 bases at J, with 13 bases in the middle. Germline V gene data show CDR1 as MGHRA and CDR2 as YSYEKL. The CDR3 loop is CASSQPPGLHEQYF. The CDR3 DNA reads as TGCGCCAGCAGCCAACCACCCGGTCTCCACGAGCAGTACTTC.

The rearrangement uses TRBV7-9 and TRBJ2-3, with a possible D match to TRBD2 (6 bases). This CDR3 contains 15 residues. CDR1 and CDR2 from the germline V gene are SEHNR and FQNEAQ (reference sequence). V shed 2 bases and J shed 2 bases, with 11 bases lying between them. CDR3 residues: CASSLSGEPTDTQYF. CDR3 nucleotides: TGTGCCAGCAGCTTATCGGGGGAACCCACAGATACGCAGTATTTT.

This clonotype showed up just a few times. V usage is TRBV11-2 and J usage is TRBJ2-6; D call uncertain. Germline V gene lookup returns CDR1 SGHAT and CDR2 FQNNGV. The CDR3 extends over 17 amino acids. The V end lost 4 bases, the J end lost 0 bases, and 13 bases lay between the germline ends. The CDR3: CASSSNLMSSGANVLTF. Here the CDR3 DNA reads TGTGCCAGCAGCTCTAACCTCATGAGCTCTGGGGCCAACGTCCTGACTTTC. Full variable domain (remainder filled in from reference TRBV11-2 and TRBJ2-6): EAGVAQSPRYKIIEKRQSVAFWCNPISGHATLYWYQQILGQGPKLLIQFQNNGVVDDSQLPKDRFSAERLKGVDSTLKIQPAKLEDSAVYLCASSSNLMSSGANVLTFGAGSRLTVL.

This clonotype was counted a single time. V and J are TRBV7-2 and TRBJ2-5, with TRBD2 identical over 7 bases. The J call may be incorrect, as the DNA end agrees better with TRBJ2-7. Germline values: CDR1 SGHTA, CDR2 FQGNSA. CDR3 length: 14 residues. CDR3: CASSSQRGRYEQYF. The CDR3 DNA sequence: TGTGCCAGCAGCTCCCAGCGGGGCCGATACGAGCAGTACTTC.

The V call is TRBV7-2, the J call TRBJ2-1; D assignment may be TRBD1 or TRBD2 (5 bases each). Trimming removed 5 bases at V and 7 bases at J, with 12 bases between. CDR1 and CDR2 from the germline V gene are SGHTA and FQGNSA. The CDR3 consists of 13 residues. The CDR3 DNA sequence: TGTGCCAGCAGCCCGGGACCCCTTAATGAGCAGTTCTTC. This gives the protein CASSPGPLNEQFF.